This record covers a single T cell receptor (beta chain). The target of this receptor is not known. One base away there is no much larger clone; base qualities are not given. The data stem from a study of blood T cell repertoires in COVID-19 (dated by TCRdb to the early 2020s). At the level of the whole study: Samples covering the acute and convalescent phases of COVID-19 were provided by collaborators in the United States, Italy and Spain. The prospective study material was composed of cDNA or gDNA derived from T cells, B-cell-depleted T cells, or PBMCs. The dataset comprised deeply sampled blood TCRbeta repertoires from subjects exposed to, actively infected with, or recovered from COVID-19. The repertoires were made available in a free public database intended to serve as a resource for research on the immune response to SARS-CoV-2. The samples were drawn from the first 160 participants of the ongoing ImmuneRACE study and from under 1,500 subjects provided by 6 global collaborators. Sample metadata almost always included a de-identified subject ID, COVID-19 status, age in years and sex. Where available, HLA class I and class II types were obtained from metadata supplied by the sample provider rather than from assay-based typing.

Points the paper makes about the study in general: The quantity of clinical and demographic metadata differed by source and by participant and was supplied without curation.

The immunoSEQ Assay, a bias-controlled multiplex PCR, was used to amplify TCRbeta CDR3 regions from genomic DNA. As for the authors' bioinformatics: Within the assay, amplification of reference gene primers was used to estimate how many nucleated cells each sample contained. To quantify the absolute abundance of each unique TCRbeta CDR3 rearrangement, sequence reads were collapsed and filtered. For each sample, productive Simpson clonality was calculated by taking the square root of Simpson's diversity index across productive rearrangements. This immuneACCESS table, as held by TCRdb, lists in-frame sequences with V and J called but not all clones. Of the missing ones, under half trace to an unresolved V gene in checked studies; the others have no known cause. V, J and clone size are taken as reported in that table, and D and trimming were inferred from the DNA itself. This sample is represented by roughly 370,000 clones; around nine tenths of them were singletons. The ten largest clones take up approximately 10% of the sample.

In the prospective study, participants were 18 to 89 years old, resided in under 30 geographic areas of the United States, and were enrolled through a virtual design. In the prospective study, participants were assigned to cohorts based on the clinical history participants reported in a screening survey and a study questionnaire. ImmuneRACE Cohort 3 recovered participants were defined by two consecutive negative NP/OP PCR tests, healthcare professional clearance, or symptom resolution. In the prospective study, whole blood, serum and a nasopharyngeal or oropharyngeal swab were collected from each participant by mobile phlebotomists. Prospective study participants could optionally give additional blood draws and questionnaires over an approximately 2-month period. Blood samples from the prospective study were shipped frozen or at room temperature prior to DNA extraction. Input material: PBMCs or T cells enriched from blood (not recorded which). This TCR was sampled from a woman aged 45 to 65 who had recovered from COVID-19.

The CDR3 in this case is CASRPSSGGSGETQYF. Here is the DNA: TGTGCCAGCAGACCATCTAGCGGGGGGTCCGGGGAGACCCAGTACTTC. Recombination linked TRBV7-6 to TRBJ2-5; TRBD2 agrees with 11 junctional bases. Compared with germline, V lacks 6 bases and J lacks 5 bases; bases without a gene match: 11. CDR1 and CDR2 are read off the germline V gene as SGHVS and FNYEAQ. Measured from the cysteine to the phenylalanine, the CDR3 is 16 residues long. Only the CDR3 DNA stays, 48 bases, in frame from base 1.